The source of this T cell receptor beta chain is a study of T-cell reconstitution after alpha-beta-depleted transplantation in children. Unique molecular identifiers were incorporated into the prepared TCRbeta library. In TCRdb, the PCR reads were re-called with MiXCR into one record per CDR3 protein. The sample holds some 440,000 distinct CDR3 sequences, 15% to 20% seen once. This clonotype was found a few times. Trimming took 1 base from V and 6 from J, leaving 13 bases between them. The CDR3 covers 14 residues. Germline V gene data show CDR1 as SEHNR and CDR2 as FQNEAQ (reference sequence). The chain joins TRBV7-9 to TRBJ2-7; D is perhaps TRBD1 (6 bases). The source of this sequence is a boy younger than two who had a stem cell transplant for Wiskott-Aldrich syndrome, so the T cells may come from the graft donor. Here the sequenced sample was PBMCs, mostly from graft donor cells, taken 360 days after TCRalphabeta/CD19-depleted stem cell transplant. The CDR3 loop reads CASSLGQQGSEQYF. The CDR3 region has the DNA TGTGCCAGCAGCTTAGGCCAACAGGGTTCCGAGCAGTACTTC. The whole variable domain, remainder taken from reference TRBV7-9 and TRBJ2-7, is DTGVSQNPRHKITKRGQNVTFRCDPISEHNRLYWYRQTLGQGPEFLTYFQNEAQLEKSRLLSDRFSAERPKGSFSTLEIQRTEQGDSAMYLCASSLGQQGSEQYFGPGTRLTVT.